The 8 T cell receptor beta chains below all came from one sample that was sequenced in a study of blood T cell repertoires in COVID-19. TCRdb keeps only in-frame clones here, not all; method: immunoSEQ multiplex PCR. In the table there are some 150,000 clones, roughly 84% of which are singletons. Sequenced material: peripheral blood. Receptors originate from a human donor with acute or convalescent COVID-19. The donor label of this sample is uncertain.

The chain is built from TRBV30 and TRBJ2-4, with D uncertain. There are 13 residues in the CDR3. The V gene's germline CDR1 is GTSNPN and CDR2 SVGIG (reference sequence). V lost 4 bases, J lost 0 bases, and 7 bases lay in between. The CDR3 loop reads CAWMGVAKNIQYF. CDR3 nucleotides: TGTGCCTGGATGGGCGTAGCCAAAAACATTCAGTACTTC.

The chain joins TRBV3-1 (or the pseudogene TRBV3-2) to TRBJ1-2; TRBD1 matches at 9 bases. The germline gives CDR1 LGHDT, CDR2 YNNKEL (reference sequence). The CDR3 length is 15 residues. V trimming: 3 bases; J trimming: 7 bases; junction bases outside the gene matches: 9. CDR3 sequence reads: CASSQRTGVEGGYTF. DNA for the CDR3: TGTGCCAGCAGCCAGAGGACAGGGGTAGAGGGTGGCTACACCTTC.

Details on this clone: Different DNA sequences within this sample yield the same CDR3. This rearrangement joins TRBV19 to TRBJ2-3; tentatively, D is TRBD1 (6 bases). Germline CDR1 and CDR2: LNHDA and SQIVND (reference sequence). This CDR3 spans 12 amino acids. Deletions cut 5 bases from V and 3 bases from J, with 6 bases between. This chain's CDR3 is CASSQGTDTQYF. The CDR3, as DNA: TGTGCCAGTAGTCAGGGGACAGATACGCAGTATTTT.

The chain links TRBV2 to TRBJ1-1; D might be TRBD1 (6 bases). Germline V gene sequence: CDR1 SNHLY, CDR2 FYNNEI. V lost 6 bases to trimming and J lost 8 bases, with 16 bases between them. This CDR3 is 13 amino acids long. The CDR3 DNA reads as TGTGCCAGCAGAGTAACAGGGACGGCGGAAGCTTTCTTT. Protein sequence: CASRVTGTAEAFF. The whole variable domain, remainder taken from reference TRBV2 and TRBJ1-1, is EPEVTQTPSHQVTQMGQEVILRCVPISNHLYFYWYRQILGQKVEFLVSFYNNEISEKSEIFDDQFSVERPDGSNFTLKIRSTKLEDSAMYFCASRVTGTAEAFFGQGTRLTVV.

J is TRBJ2-2 and V is TRBV7-9, with 10 bases matching TRBD1. The V gene's germline CDR1 is SEHNR and CDR2 FQNEAQ (reference sequence). The ends lost 5 bases at V and 5 bases at J; junction bases unmatched: 8. This CDR3 contains 16 residues. The CDR3 region is CASSPGTGDGTGELFF. The CDR3 bases are TGTGCCAGCAGCCCCGGGACAGGGGATGGGACCGGGGAGCTGTTTTTT.

The chain joins TRBV6-5 to TRBJ1-1; no definite D call. In germline, CDR1 is MNHEY, CDR2 SVGAGI. The CDR3 spans 13 residues. V lost 2 bases, J lost 7 bases, and 11 bases lay in between. For the CDR3, the DNA is TGTGCCAGCAGTTACCCCGGGAGCCTTGAAGCTTTCTTT. Translating gives CASSYPGSLEAFF.

The chain carries TRBV3-1 (or the pseudogene TRBV3-2) and TRBJ1-1; TRBD1 might be the D (5 bases). The CDR3 extends over 16 amino acids. Germline V gives CDR1 LGHDT, CDR2 YNNKEL (reference sequence). Trimming cost V 2 bases and J 6 bases, with 19 bases left between them. Here the CDR3 reads CASSQKTYRPYPEAFF. CDR3 sequence (DNA): TGTGCCAGCAGCCAAAAGACGTACAGGCCCTACCCTGAAGCTTTCTTT.

The chain combines TRBV5-5 with TRBJ2-7; D might be TRBD1 (6 bases). This CDR3 comprises 14 residues. Trimming cost V 4 bases and J 2 bases, with 13 bases left between them. Per germline, CDR1 SGHKS and CDR2 YYEKEE (reference sequence). CDR3 nucleotides: TGTGCCAGCAGCACGGACAGTTCTGCCTACGAGCAGTACTTC. Its protein is CASSTDSSAYEQYF.